The 28 T cell receptor beta chains below were found in one sample sequenced in a study of blood T cell repertoires in COVID-19. Using immunoSEQ multiplex PCR, the repertoire was profiled, and TCRdb retains in-frame clones only, with some absent. The table includes about 190,000 clones, about nine tenths detected once. Sequencing used peripheral blood. Receptors originate from a man between 65 and 79 years old with active or convalescent COVID-19.

J is TRBJ2-1 and V is TRBV6-2 or TRBV6-3, with TRBD2 as a possible D gene (6 bases). This CDR3 region has 16 residues. Trimming took 5 bases from V and 4 from J, leaving 18 bases between them. Germline assignment: CDR1 MNHEY and CDR2 SVGEGT. The chain's CDR3 is CASSTRGAGSYNEQFF. CDR3 DNA: TGTGCCAGCAGTACCAGAGGGGCGGGATCGTACAATGAGCAGTTCTTC.

V and J are TRBV2 and TRBJ2-3; D may be TRBD1 (8 bases). The ends were cut back, 7 bases at V and 1 base at J, with 15 bases in the middle. CDR1 and CDR2 from the germline V gene are SNHLY and FYNNEI. The CDR3 spans 15 residues. CDR3 coding DNA: TGTGCCAGCAAAACAGGGGGGAGGGGCACAGATACGCAGTATTTT. This translates into CASKTGGRGTDTQYF.

The chain carries TRBV28 and TRBJ2-7; TRBD2 aligns across 9 bases. Per germline, CDR1 MDHEN and CDR2 SYDVKM. This CDR3 has 15 residues. V dropped 6 bases and J dropped 3; count of bases not matched to a gene: 9. CDR3 coding DNA: TGTGCCAGCAGCCAGACCGGACTAGCGCTCTACGAGCAGTACTTC. As protein: CASSQTGLALYEQYF.

The J gene is TRBJ2-7, the V gene TRBV10-3, with 9 bases that match TRBD1. J was trimmed by 5 bases and V by 7 bases; bases with no gene match: 6. The length of the CDR3 is 13 residues. Germline V gene lookup returns CDR1 ENHRY and CDR2 SYGVKD. The CDR3 spells CAIKGTGRHEQYF. The CDR3 DNA follows: TGTGCCATCAAAGGGACAGGGAGGCACGAGCAGTACTTC.

The chain joins TRBV5-1 to TRBJ2-3; D gene uncertain. There are 15 residues in the CDR3. V was shortened by 6 bases and J by 2 bases, with 16 bases between the two germline ends. In germline, CDR1 is SGHRS, CDR2 YFSETQ. CDR3 DNA: TGCGCCAGCAACCGCGGTTCTTCATCCACAGATACGCAGTATTTT. This sequence encodes CASNRGSSSTDTQYF.

This clone was seen a handful of times. The chain carries TRBV19 and TRBJ2-1; a possible D gene is TRBD1 (5 bases). The V end was cut by 3 bases, the J end by 1 base, with 16 bases between. In germline, CDR1 is LNHDA, CDR2 SQIVND (reference sequence). This CDR3 comprises 17 residues. This CDR3 reads CASSIPSQGGSYNEQFF. The CDR3 coding sequence is TGTGCCAGTAGTATCCCCAGCCAGGGTGGGTCCTACAATGAGCAGTTCTTC.

As regards this clone: At one end the junction does not follow the germline gene, possibly because of a read error. The gene calls are TRBV7-7 and TRBJ2-1, with 9 bases identical to TRBD1. This CDR3 contains 14 residues. CDR1 and CDR2 from the germline V gene are SSHAT and FNYEAQ (reference sequence). CDR3: CASSRGGQGFEQFF. Here the CDR3 DNA reads TGTGCTAGCAGCCGAGGGGGACAGGGTTTTGAGCAGTTCTTC.

The chain couples TRBV18 to TRBJ1-4, with D uncertain. In germline, CDR1 is KGHSH, CDR2 LQKENI. The CDR3 has 15 amino acids. V was shortened by 4 bases and J by 3 bases, with 12 bases between the two germline ends. Here the CDR3 DNA reads TGTGCCAGCTCACAAGAGAGTGGAGCTAATGAAAAACTGTTTTTT. Its protein is CASSQESGANEKLFF.

The chain uses TRBV6-2 or TRBV6-3 and TRBJ1-5; TRBD1 matches 9 bases. Germline CDR1 and CDR2: MNHEY and SVGEGT. The CDR3 runs 15 residues. V dropped 4 bases and J dropped 7; count of bases not matched to a gene: 8. The CDR3 region has the DNA TGTGCCAGCAGTTCGACAGGGGGATTGAGACAGCCCCAGCATTTT. Its translation is CASSSTGGLRQPQHF.

The chain has TRBV28 and TRBJ2-1; D possibly corresponds to TRBD2 (6 bases). Per the germline V gene, CDR1 is MDHEN and CDR2 is SYDVKM. The V gene lost 5 bases and the J gene lost 0 bases, with 14 bases spanning the gap. There are 16 residues in the CDR3. CDR3 sequence (DNA): TGTGCCAGCAGTCCGATTGGGGGGAGCTCCTACAATGAGCAGTTCTTC. Translating gives CASSPIGGSSYNEQFF.

This clone was observed a handful of times. The gene calls are TRBV29-1 and TRBJ1-1; TRBD1 is a possible D gene (5 bases). V dropped 3 bases and J dropped 2 bases, with 13 bases sitting between them. Germline V gene sequence: CDR1 SQVTM, CDR2 ANQGSEA. This CDR3 comprises 14 residues. The CDR3 DNA sequence: TGCAGCGTTGATCCCCAGGGACTTAACACTGAAGCTTTCTTT. Translated, it gives CSVDPQGLNTEAFF.

There are a few counts of this clone. V usage is TRBV6-5 and J usage is TRBJ1-2, with a tentative D call TRBD1 (5 bases). V was trimmed by 7 bases and J by 4 bases, leaving 19 bases between them. CDR1 MNHEY and CDR2 SVGAGI come from the germline V gene. The CDR3 has 15 amino acids. The CDR3 region is CASTPTVGFSYGYTF. In nucleotides, the CDR3 is TGTGCCAGCACCCCGACAGTGGGCTTTAGCTATGGCTACACCTTC.

In this sample, this clone turned up a few times. The V call is TRBV5-4, the J call TRBJ1-1, with D perhaps matching TRBD1 (5 bases). The germline V and J ends were trimmed by 5 bases and 1 base, with 9 bases remaining between them. Germline CDR1 is SGHNT and CDR2 is YYREEE (reference sequence). CDR3 length equals 13 residues. CDR3 residues: CASRGQGNTEAFF. CDR3 in DNA: TGTGCCAGCAGAGGCCAGGGGAACACTGAAGCTTTCTTT.

The table lists this clone with a count of one. The chain combines TRBV19 with TRBJ1-3; the D gene is possibly TRBD1 (6 bases). Per germline, CDR1 LNHDA and CDR2 SQIVND (reference sequence). The V end lost 5 bases, the J end lost 4 bases, and 21 bases lay between the germline ends. The CDR3 extends over 17 amino acids. DNA of the CDR3: TGTGCCAGTAGTCCGAGCAGACAGGCCGCCTCGGGAAACACCATATATTTT. The encoded protein is CASSPSRQAASGNTIYF.

V usage is TRBV25-1 and J usage is TRBJ2-1; D is possibly TRBD2 (7 bases). The germline CDR1 and CDR2 sequences are MGHDK and SYGVNS. Between the trimmed V and J ends, which lost 1 base and 2 bases, there was a span of 18 bases. The length of the CDR3 is 18 residues. CDR3 loop: CASSELARDGGPYNEQFF. In DNA, the CDR3 is TGTGCCAGCAGTGAATTGGCCAGGGACGGGGGGCCCTACAATGAGCAGTTCTTC.

A word on this clone: Within the sample, other DNA sequences also encode this same CDR3. The chain combines TRBV5-4 with TRBJ2-7; D not resolved. This CDR3 contains 12 residues. Trimming stripped 4 bases from V and 4 bases from J, with 9 bases between. In germline, CDR1 is SGHNT, CDR2 YYREEE (reference sequence). The CDR3: CASSLDGYEQYF. The CDR3 coding sequence is TGTGCCAGCAGCCTGGACGGTTACGAGCAGTACTTC.

This clone was seen just once. The V and J genes are TRBV5-4 and TRBJ2-5; no definite D call. In germline, CDR1 is SGHNT, CDR2 YYREEE (reference sequence). V lost 4 bases, J lost 1 base, and 11 bases lay in between. The CDR3 sequence is 14 residues long. The CDR3 here is CASSVLGGQETQYF. In nucleotides, the CDR3 is TGTGCCAGCAGCGTCCTCGGCGGCCAAGAGACCCAGTACTTC.

The V and J genes are TRBV7-2 and TRBJ2-3, with 9 bases matching TRBD2. Germline V gene sequence: CDR1 SGHTA, CDR2 FQGNSA. V lost 3 bases and J lost 14; bases outside the gene matches: 6. This CDR3 is built from 12 residues. DNA for the CDR3: TGTGCCAGCAGCTTCCCGGGACTAGCTGGGTATTTT. Residues: CASSFPGLAGYF. Using reference TRBV7-2 and TRBJ2-3 for the parts outside the CDR3, the full variable domain is GAGVSQSPSNKVTEKGKDVELRCDPISGHTALYWYRQSLGQGLEFLIYFQGNSAPDKSGLPSDRFSAERTGGSVSTLTIQRTQQEDSAVYLCASSFPGLAGYFGPGTRLTVL.

This clone was seen just once. The rearrangement uses TRBV9 and TRBJ1-6; TRBD1 matches at 10 bases. CDR1 and CDR2 (germline): SGDLS, YYNGEE. V lost 3 bases and J lost 8; bases outside the gene matches: 2. The CDR3 spans 14 residues. The CDR3 region has the DNA TGTGCCAGCAGCGAGACAGGGGGCTATTCACCCCTCCACTTT. The encoded protein is CASSETGGYSPLHF.

The genes are TRBV9 and TRBJ2-7; 9 bases map to TRBD2. Germline loops: CDR1 SGDLS, CDR2 YYNGEE. V trimming: 0 bases; J trimming: 4 bases; junction bases outside the gene matches: 8. The CDR3 consists of 16 residues. CDR3: CASSVGGGRGVYEQYF. The CDR3 DNA is TGTGCCAGCAGCGTAGGTGGCGGGAGGGGTGTGTACGAGCAGTACTTC.

The chain links TRBV7-8 to TRBJ1-6, with 7 bases identical to TRBD1. CDR1 SGHVS and CDR2 FQNEAQ come from the germline V gene. Germline trimming cut 0 bases from V and 7 bases from J; bases unmatched to any gene: 0. There are 14 residues in the CDR3. The CDR3 DNA reads as TGTGCCAGCAGCTTAGCAGGGGGCAATTCACCCCTCCACTTT. Protein sequence: CASSLAGGNSPLHF.

The chain employs TRBV9 and TRBJ2-1; 12 bases fit TRBD2. CDR1 is SGDLS, CDR2 YYNGEE, per germline. The CDR3 runs to 16 residues. With V trimmed by 0 bases and J by 9 bases, 7 bases remained unmatched. The chain's CDR3 is CASSVAPSGGAFEQFF. The CDR3 DNA reads as TGTGCCAGCAGCGTAGCTCCTAGCGGGGGGGCGTTTGAGCAGTTCTTC. The full variable domain, rest sourced from reference TRBV9 and TRBJ2-1, is DSGVTQTPKHLITATGQRVTLRCSPRSGDLSVYWYQQSLDQGLQFLIQYYNGEERAKGNILERFSAQQFPDLHSELNLSSLELGDSALYFCASSVAPSGGAFEQFFGPGTRLTVL.

CDR3 in amino acids: CASSHGLAVGEQFF. The CDR3 bases are TGTGCCAGCAGCCATGGACTAGCGGTGGGTGAGCAGTTCTTC. V is TRBV3-1 (or the pseudogene TRBV3-2) and J is TRBJ2-1, with 10 bases that match TRBD2. Germline trimming cut 3 bases from V and 9 bases from J; bases unmatched to any gene: 5. The CDR3 length is 14 residues. Germline CDR1 is LGHDT and CDR2 is YNNKEL (reference sequence).

In this sample, this clone turned up once. This chain uses TRBV5-5 with TRBJ2-5; D unclear. CDR1 is SGHKS and CDR2 is YYEKEE in the germline V gene (reference sequence). CDR3 length: 13 residues. V shed 6 bases and J shed 0 bases, with 9 bases lying between them. CDR3 in DNA: TGTGCCAGCAAAAGAGAGAACCAAGAGACCCAGTACTTC. Translating it yields CASKRENQETQYF.

V usage is TRBV18 and J usage is TRBJ1-2; weak D call: TRBD1 (5 bases). Germline V gives CDR1 KGHSH, CDR2 LQKENI. V lost 5 bases and J lost 5, with 15 bases in between. The CDR3 covers 14 residues. The CDR3 DNA is TGTGCCAGCTCAGAGACAGCACAACCGTATGGCTACACCTTC. It yields the protein CASSETAQPYGYTF.

This clone was counted many times. The rearrangement joins TRBV5-1 to TRBJ2-3; perhaps TRBD2 as D (6 bases). Germline V CDR1 and CDR2: SGHRS, YFSETQ. The V and J ends lost 0 bases and 3 bases respectively, with 11 bases between them. CDR3 length: 15 residues. CDR3 protein: CASSLAAGPTDTQYF. Written as DNA, the CDR3 is TGCGCCAGCAGCTTGGCCGCGGGACCGACAGATACGCAGTATTTT.

The gene calls are TRBV3-1 (or the pseudogene TRBV3-2) and TRBJ1-1; D is unresolved. Trimming cost V 4 bases and J 1 base, with 13 bases left between them. The CDR3 runs to 15 residues. Germline CDR1 LGHDT, CDR2 YNNKEL (reference sequence). CDR3 residues: CASSPASLANTEAFF. The CDR3 coding sequence is TGTGCCAGCAGCCCTGCGTCGCTTGCGAACACTGAAGCTTTCTTT.

The chain carries TRBV18 and TRBJ2-7; 10 bases align to TRBD2. Unmatched junction bases numbered 10, after V lost 8 bases and J lost 0 bases. Germline CDR1 KGHSH, CDR2 LQKENI. The CDR3 sequence is 16 residues long. The CDR3 DNA reads as TGTGCCAGCGCGGCAGGACTAGCGGTGAGCTCCTACGAGCAGTACTTC. It translates to CASAAGLAVSSYEQYF. The complete variable domain, with remaining parts taken from reference TRBV18 and TRBJ2-7, reads NAGVMQNPRHLVRRRGQEARLRCSPMKGHSHVYWYRQLPEEGLKFMVYLQKENIIDESGMPKERFSAEFPKEGPSILRIQQVVRGDSAAYFCASAAGLAVSSYEQYFGPGTRLTVT.